These 24 T cell receptor beta chains share one sample of origin, sequenced in a study of human versus mouse CDR3 diversity and MHC coevolution. Some clones are missing from TCRdb's copy, which holds only in-frame ones; the method was immunoSEQ multiplex PCR. The sample comprises over 60,000 clones, about nine tenths of which are singletons, and more than 0.13% rests with the top ten. The sequencing input was naive CD4+ T cells from blood. Subset indicated: CD45RO-negative CD62L-positive naive CD4 T cells. The source of these receptors is a person between 25 and 69 years old in good health.

The chain employs TRBV5-5 and TRBJ1-5; 8 bases align to TRBD1. Germline CDR1 SGHKS, CDR2 YYEKEE (reference sequence). The J segment lost 6 bases and the V segment lost 4 bases, leaving 6 bases of the junction unmatched. CDR3 length: 14 amino acids. CDR3 amino acids: CASSIQGEGQPQHF. CDR3 bases: TGTGCCAGCAGCATACAGGGGGAGGGTCAGCCCCAGCATTTT.

The rearrangement joins TRBV7-3 to TRBJ2-2, with 7 nucleotides matching TRBD1. The germline CDR1 and CDR2 sequences are SGHTA and FQGTGA. Trimming took 5 bases from V and 6 from J; bases not matched to a gene: 3. The CDR3 spans 13 residues. CDR3 in DNA: TGTGCCAGCAGCGAACAGGGGTCCGGGGAGCTGTTTTTT. Amino acid sequence: CASSEQGSGELFF.

The CDR3 nucleotides read TGCGCCAGCAGCCAAGAAACAGGGGGCGGAAACACTGAAGCTTTCTTT. Residues: CASSQETGGGNTEAFF. J is TRBJ1-1 and V is TRBV4-1; 9 bases match TRBD1. CDR1 MGHRA and CDR2 YSYEKL come from the germline V gene. V shed 0 bases, J shed 2 bases, and the junction held 4 bases outside the gene matches. The length of the CDR3 is 16 residues.

The chain links TRBV5-1 to TRBJ2-5, with 9 bases aligning to TRBD2. Losses at the gene ends were 4 bases for V and 0 bases for J; bases not matched to a gene: 10. From germline, CDR1 is SGHRS and CDR2 YFSETQ. The CDR3 runs 17 residues. The CDR3 DNA sequence: TGCGCCAGCAGCCCTACCCTAGCGGGGACGTACCAAGAGACCCAGTACTTC. This translates into CASSPTLAGTYQETQYF.

This clone was observed a single time. The gene calls are TRBV6-1 and TRBJ1-2, with 7 bases identical to TRBD1. From germline, CDR1 is MNHNS and CDR2 SASEGT. The CDR3 extends over 15 amino acids. Trimming took 5 bases from V and 2 from J; bases not matched to a gene: 8. CDR3 protein: CASSSRQGDNYGYTF. The CDR3 DNA is TGTGCCAGCAGTAGCCGACAGGGCGACAACTATGGCTACACCTTC.

The chain has TRBV5-5 and TRBJ1-2, with D maybe TRBD1 (5 bases). Germline V CDR1 and CDR2: SGHKS, YYEKEE (reference sequence). The germline V and J ends were trimmed by 2 bases and 2 bases, with 16 bases remaining between them. The CDR3 consists of 16 residues. CDR3 loop: CASSLGPPQGNYGYTF. The CDR3 nucleotides read TGTGCCAGCAGCTTAGGACCCCCCCAGGGCAACTATGGCTACACCTTC. Full variable domain (rest looked up from reference TRBV5-5 and TRBJ1-2): DAGVTQSPTHLIKTRGQQVTLRCSPISGHKSVSWYQQVLGQGPQFIFQYYEKEERGRGNFPDRFSARQFPNYSSELNVNALLLGDSALYLCASSLGPPQGNYGYTFGSGTRLTVV.

The V gene is TRBV7-9, the J gene TRBJ2-6, with D possibly matching TRBD1 (6 bases). Germline CDR1 and CDR2: SEHNR and FQNEAQ (reference sequence). CDR3 length equals 16 residues. Trimming removed 5 bases from V and 2 bases from J, with 13 bases in between. The CDR3 sequence is CASSMTGRPGANVLTF. Written as DNA, the CDR3 is TGTGCCAGCAGCATGACAGGTCGACCTGGGGCCAACGTCCTGACTTTC.

This clone has just one count. The chain recombines TRBV5-1 with TRBJ2-7; TRBD1 matches at 8 bases. Trimming removed 4 bases from V and 5 bases from J; junction bases left unmatched: 11. Germline CDR1 SGHRS, CDR2 YFSETQ. The CDR3 sequence is 15 residues long. This chain's CDR3 is CASSKGTGAPHEQYF. CDR3 coding DNA: TGCGCCAGCAGCAAGGGGACAGGAGCCCCCCACGAGCAGTACTTC.

This clone appeared a single time. The chain recombines TRBV18 with TRBJ1-1; D is perhaps TRBD1 (6 bases). This CDR3 comprises 15 residues. The germline gives CDR1 KGHSH, CDR2 LQKENI. V lost 2 bases and J lost 0, with 10 bases in between. Written as DNA, the CDR3 is TGTGCCAGCTCACCATGGACAGAGCTGAACACTGAAGCTTTCTTT. Translation gives CASSPWTELNTEAFF. Full variable domain (outside the CDR3, taken from reference TRBV18 and TRBJ1-1): NAGVMQNPRHLVRRRGQEARLRCSPMKGHSHVYWYRQLPEEGLKFMVYLQKENIIDESGMPKERFSAEFPKEGPSILRIQQVVRGDSAAYFCASSPWTELNTEAFFGQGTRLTVV.

The chain is built from TRBV4-1 and TRBJ2-7, with D possibly matching TRBD1 (7 bases). Germline V gives CDR1 MGHRA, CDR2 YSYEKL. The CDR3 totals 16 residues. V dropped 0 bases and J dropped 0 bases, with 12 bases sitting between them. The DNA of the CDR3 is TGCGCCAGCAGCCAAGACAGGGGGGACTTCTCCTACGAGCAGTACTTC. It encodes CASSQDRGDFSYEQYF.

V is TRBV25-1 and J is TRBJ2-3, with D possibly TRBD1 on 5 matching bases. The CDR3 covers 13 residues. Trimming stripped 8 bases from V and 6 bases from J, with 15 bases between. CDR1 and CDR2 from the germline V gene are MGHDK and SYGVNS. CDR3 nucleotide sequence: TGTGCCAGCGCTGGGGCAGGGCCCGATACGCAGTATTTT. Its translation is CASAGAGPDTQYF.

V gene TRBV30 combines with J gene TRBJ2-2; tentative D call: TRBD2 (5 bases). Trimming took off 1 base at V and 5 bases at J, with 11 bases between the two ends. The germline gives CDR1 GTSNPN, CDR2 SVGIG (reference sequence). The CDR3 length is 14 residues. The DNA of the CDR3 is TGTGCCTGGAGTGCAACCAGAGGGACCGGGGAGCTGTTTTTT. This sequence encodes CAWSATRGTGELFF.

With regard to this clone: A junction boundary mismatches the germline segment, possibly from a read error. The chain uses TRBV11-2 and TRBJ2-3; weak D call: TRBD2 (6 bases). Germline V gene sequence: CDR1 SGHAT, CDR2 FQNNGV. This CDR3 contains 16 residues. CDR3 residues: CASSLRTRGLEDAQYF. In nucleotides, the CDR3 is TGTGCCAGCAGCCTGAGAACCCGGGGACTGGAAGATGCGCAGTATTTT.

This chain connects TRBV5-1 to TRBJ2-1; 7 bases line up with TRBD2. The CDR3 runs to 13 residues. Looked up from germline, CDR1 is SGHRS and CDR2 is YFSETQ. Trimming at V came to 4 bases and at J to 6 bases, leaving 4 bases not matched to a gene. CDR3: CASSRTSPNEQFF. The CDR3 coding sequence is TGCGCCAGCAGCAGGACTAGTCCCAATGAGCAGTTCTTC. The full variable domain, rest sourced from reference TRBV5-1 and TRBJ2-1, is KAGVTQTPRYLIKTRGQQVTLSCSPISGHRSVSWYQQTPGQGLQFLFEYFSETQRNKGNFPGRFSGRQFSNSRSEMNVSTLELGDSALYLCASSRTSPNEQFFGPGTRLTVL.

This CDR3 reads CASQLGSGSSDTQYF. The CDR3 DNA is TGCGCCAGCCAGCTCGGTAGCGGGAGCTCAGATACGCAGTATTTT. The chain has TRBV5-1 and TRBJ2-3; 9 nucleotides align to TRBD2. The junction had 10 bases not matched to a gene; V was cut back by 7 bases and J by 4 bases. Per the germline V gene, CDR1 is SGHRS and CDR2 is YFSETQ. This CDR3 is 15 amino acids long.

The V call is TRBV6-5, the J call TRBJ2-7; D possibly corresponds to TRBD2 (6 bases). Deletions cut 7 bases from V and 1 base from J, with 14 bases between. CDR1 is MNHEY, CDR2 SVGAGI, per germline. The CDR3 spans 14 residues. CDR3 residues: CASNSRGVSYEQYF. DNA for the CDR3: TGTGCCAGCAACTCACGCGGGGTTTCCTACGAGCAGTACTTC.

The chain couples TRBV5-4 to TRBJ2-1; the match to TRBD1 covers 9 bases. With V trimmed by 6 bases and J by 9 bases, 7 bases remained unmatched. Germline V CDR1 and CDR2: SGHNT, YYREEE (reference sequence). The CDR3 is 13 residues long. The chain's CDR3 is CASTWDRVSEQFF. In nucleotides, the CDR3 is TGTGCCAGCACTTGGGACAGGGTGAGTGAGCAGTTCTTC.

This chain uses TRBV6-1 with TRBJ2-5; 8 positions match TRBD1. The CDR3 has 15 residues. The trim removed 5 bases at V and 1 base at J, leaving 6 bases unmatched. The germline gives CDR1 MNHNS, CDR2 SASEGT. The CDR3 protein is CASSRNRGIQETQYF. The CDR3 nucleotides are TGTGCCAGCAGTCGTAACAGGGGGATCCAAGAGACCCAGTACTTC.

The CDR3 nucleotides read TGTGCCAGCAGCCGGGGGGACAGGGAAGGAAACACCATATATTTT. Its translation is CASSRGDREGNTIYF. The chain links TRBV7-2 to TRBJ1-3; 9 nucleotides agree with TRBD1. This CDR3 spans 15 amino acids. V trimming: 5 bases; J trimming: 4 bases; junction bases outside the gene matches: 6. Per germline, CDR1 SGHTA and CDR2 FQGNSA.

The chain recombines TRBV28 with TRBJ1-5; D remains unclear. In germline, CDR1 is MDHEN, CDR2 SYDVKM. Trimming took 5 bases from V and 0 from J, leaving 11 bases between them. The CDR3 covers 15 residues. The CDR3 bases are TGTGCCAGCAGTCTCCCGGGGATTAGCAATCAGCCCCAGCATTTT. This translates into CASSLPGISNQPQHF.

This sequence joins TRBV7-9 and TRBJ1-1, with D possibly matching TRBD1 (5 bases). The CDR3 consists of 14 residues. Looked up from germline, CDR1 is SEHNR and CDR2 is FQNEAQ (reference sequence). The germline V and J ends were trimmed by 1 base and 0 bases, with 6 bases remaining between them. The CDR3 is CASSLGTMNTEAFF. As DNA, the CDR3 is TGTGCCAGCAGCTTAGGGACAATGAACACTGAAGCTTTCTTT.

The J gene is TRBJ2-4, the V gene TRBV27, with D possibly being TRBD2 (5 bases). Germline values: CDR1 MNHEY, CDR2 SMNVEV (reference sequence). Trimming left V 6 bases short and J 0 bases short, with 6 bases between. The CDR3 is 13 residues long. DNA for the CDR3: TGTGCCAGCAGCCGGGAAGCCAAAAACATTCAGTACTTC. Amino acid sequence: CASSREAKNIQYF.

This clone appeared a single time. The V gene is TRBV7-2, the J gene TRBJ2-7; 11 bases agree with TRBD2. The CDR3 is 16 residues long. The V gene end was trimmed by 3 bases and the J gene end by 3 bases; junction bases not matched to a gene: 7. Germline V gene sequence: CDR1 SGHTA, CDR2 FQGNSA. CDR3 amino acids: CASSFVGGTSGYEQYF. In DNA, the CDR3 is TGTGCCAGCAGCTTCGTGGGGGGGACTAGCGGCTACGAGCAGTACTTC.

The chain employs TRBV19 and TRBJ1-5; D might be TRBD1 (5 bases). The CDR3 is made up of 15 amino acids. Germline V gives CDR1 LNHDA, CDR2 SQIVND (reference sequence). With 0 bases removed from V and 7 bases from J, the gap between germline ends came to 13 bases. CDR3 residues: CASSIDRGGRQPQHF. The CDR3 nucleotides read TGTGCCAGTAGTATAGACCGGGGGGGACGGCAGCCCCAGCATTTT.